This T cell receptor (beta chain) appears in the sequencing data of a study of STAT3 mutations in large granular lymphocyte leukemia. Study-level points and caveats: No sample exists from the first appearance of each clone. Every T-cell large granular lymphocyte leukemia patient had at least one immunodominant TCR beta clonotype. Differing intervals and regimens complicate linking therapy response to clone burden. TCR clonotype switching after therapy occurred in about 30% of the 18 patients.

This CDR3 is built from 15 residues. Germline V gives CDR1 ENHRY, CDR2 SYGVKD. The V and J ends lost 2 bases and 1 base respectively, with 11 bases between them. Each sample's TCRbeta library yielded on average around 41,000 productive templates. Clones were sequenced by immunoSEQ multiplex PCR, and TCRdb holds only the in-frame ones, with some missing. The profile shows approximately 42,000 clones, approximately 78% of them singletons. This clone was counted only a few times. Its target is not known. The chain recombines TRBV10-3 with TRBJ1-1, with a weak D call TRBD1 (6 bases). The sequence came from a human donor with T large granular lymphocyte leukemia. Some clones in this sample may be carry-over from other donors' samples. Sequenced input: PBMCs. CDR3 sequence reads: CAISETGMGNTEAFF. The CDR3 DNA follows: TGTGCCATCAGTGAGACAGGGATGGGGAACACTGAAGCTTTCTTT.